A selection of T cell receptor beta chains follows, all from one sample in a study of Graves' ophthalmopathy and Graves' hyperthyroidism. MiXCR, run by TCRdb on the multiplex PCR reads, gives a single entry per CDR3 protein. The sample lists about 700,000 distinct CDR3 sequences, roughly two fifths occurring once. Sequencing was carried out using peripheral blood. Every receptor here comes from an adult man with Graves' ophthalmopathy. CDR3s include the opening cysteine and the closing phenylalanine or tryptophan. The order of the fields is V gene, clone size, D gene, J gene, CDR3 protein, CDR3 DNA. The D gene is left open where the match is weak. Clone sizes are given selectively: once, few, many, or a class where the clone is expanded.

v_gene: TRBV4-2; abundance: .; d_gene: TRBD1; j_gene: TRBJ2-7; CDR3aa: CASSFRTGGAYEQYF; CDR3nt: TGTGCCAGCAGCTTTCGGACAGGGGGTGCCTACGAGCAGTACTTC
v_gene: TRBV15; abundance: .; d_gene: .; j_gene: TRBJ1-2; CDR3aa: CATSRDLPRTDEVYGYTF; CDR3nt: TGTGCCACCAGCAGAGATCTCCCCCGGACAGACGAGGTCTATGGCTACACCTTC
v_gene: TRBV24-1; abundance: .; d_gene: TRBD1; j_gene: TRBJ1-5; CDR3aa: CATSDTGVSNQPQHF; CDR3nt: TGTGCCACCAGTGATACAGGGGTTAGCAATCAGCCCCAGCATTTT
v_gene: TRBV2; abundance: many; d_gene: .; j_gene: TRBJ1-5; CDR3aa: CASSDKQGNQPQHF; CDR3nt: TGTGCCAGCAGTGATAAACAGGGCAATCAGCCCCAGCATTTT
v_gene: TRBV20-1; abundance: .; d_gene: TRBD2; j_gene: TRBJ2-7; CDR3aa: CSAGGRTSGTGEQYF; CDR3nt: TGCAGTGCTGGAGGACGGACTAGCGGGACTGGAGAGCAGTACTTC
v_gene: TRBV29-1; abundance: .; d_gene: .; j_gene: TRBJ2-7; CDR3aa: CSVGRTGTRDEQYF; CDR3nt: TGCAGCGTCGGAAGAACCGGGACACGGGACGAGCAGTACTTC
v_gene: TRBV25-1; abundance: few; d_gene: TRBD2; j_gene: TRBJ2-2; CDR3aa: CASSSLRTSTGELFF; CDR3nt: TGTGCCAGCAGTTCGCTCCGGACTAGCACCGGGGAGCTGTTTTTT
v_gene: TRBV20-1; abundance: many; d_gene: .; j_gene: TRBJ1-2; CDR3aa: CSAIGRVGYGYTF; CDR3nt: TGCAGTGCTATAGGGCGGGTCGGCTATGGCTACACCTTC
v_gene: TRBV29-1; abundance: .; d_gene: .; j_gene: TRBJ2-6; CDR3aa: CSVQPGANVLTF; CDR3nt: TGCAGCGTGCAACCTGGGGCCAACGTCCTGACTTTC
v_gene: TRBV11-2; abundance: .; d_gene: .; j_gene: TRBJ2-7; CDR3aa: CASSLGTAQSDEQYF; CDR3nt: TGTGCCAGCAGCTTAGGGACAGCACAATCCGACGAGCAGTACTTC
v_gene: TRBV5-4; abundance: .; d_gene: .; j_gene: TRBJ2-6; CDR3aa: CASSLLQGGGANVLTF; CDR3nt: TGTGCCAGCAGCTTACTACAGGGCGGTGGGGCCAACGTCCTGACTTTC
v_gene: TRBV10-3; abundance: many; d_gene: .; j_gene: TRBJ1-2; CDR3aa: CAIRGVVYGYTF; CDR3nt: TGTGCCATCAGGGGAGTTGTCTATGGCTACACCTTC
v_gene: TRBV7-9; abundance: once; d_gene: .; j_gene: TRBJ2-3; CDR3aa: CASSLTGPPDTQYF; CDR3nt: TGTGCCAGCAGCTTGACAGGACCCCCAGATACGCAGTATTTT
v_gene: TRBV25-1; abundance: once; d_gene: TRBD2; j_gene: TRBJ2-5; CDR3aa: CASGTSVGVLETQYF; CDR3nt: TGTGCCAGCGGGACTAGCGTTGGAGTTCTAGAGACCCAGTACTTC
v_gene: TRBV20-1; abundance: .; d_gene: .; j_gene: TRBJ2-7; CDR3aa: CSADSTVWSYEQYF; CDR3nt: TGCAGTGCCGATAGTACGGTTTGGTCCTACGAGCAGTACTTC
v_gene: TRBV10-3; abundance: many; d_gene: .; j_gene: TRBJ2-2; CDR3aa: CAIRADTANTGELFF; CDR3nt: TGTGCCATCAGGGCGGACACGGCGAACACCGGGGAGCTGTTTTTT
v_gene: TRBV7-9; abundance: many; d_gene: TRBD2; j_gene: TRBJ2-5; CDR3aa: CASSPTSGRAGVPETQYF; CDR3nt: TGTGCCAGCAGCCCGACTAGCGGGAGGGCCGGTGTCCCAGAGACCCAGTACTTC
v_gene: TRBV7-2; abundance: .; d_gene: TRBD2; j_gene: TRBJ2-2; CDR3aa: CASSLVSGGARTGELFF; CDR3nt: TGTGCCAGCAGCTTAGTTAGCGGGGGGGCCCGCACCGGGGAGCTGTTTTTT
v_gene: TRBV7-9; abundance: .; d_gene: TRBD1; j_gene: TRBJ1-2; CDR3aa: CASSPALGQGYGCTF; CDR3nt: TGTGCCAGCAGCCCTGCCCTGGGACAGGGGTATGGCTGCACCTTC
v_gene: TRBV10-3; abundance: .; d_gene: TRBD1; j_gene: TRBJ1-2; CDR3aa: CATSGQGGNYGYTF; CDR3nt: TGTGCCACCTCTGGACAGGGTGGGAACTATGGCTACACCTTC
v_gene: TRBV11-2; abundance: .; d_gene: TRBD2; j_gene: TRBJ2-5; CDR3aa: CASSLSPPSGGAPETQYF; CDR3nt: TGTGCCAGCAGCTTATCGCCTCCTAGCGGGGGGGCCCCAGAGACCCAGTACTTC
v_gene: TRBV20-1; abundance: .; d_gene: .; j_gene: TRBJ1-2; CDR3aa: CSAPHGGLGYGYTF; CDR3nt: TGCAGTGCGCCACACGGGGGGCTCGGCTATGGCTACACCTTC
v_gene: TRBV12-3/TRBV12-4; abundance: .; d_gene: TRBD2; j_gene: TRBJ2-1; CDR3aa: CASNELAGGLNEQFF; CDR3nt: TGTGCCAGCAACGAGCTAGCGGGGGGGCTGAATGAGCAGTTCTTC
v_gene: TRBV5-1; abundance: .; d_gene: .; j_gene: TRBJ1-4; CDR3aa: CASSLTTGPGEKLFF; CDR3nt: TGCGCCAGCAGCCTAACGACAGGACCCGGCGAAAAACTGTTTTTT
v_gene: TRBV20-1; abundance: few; d_gene: .; j_gene: TRBJ1-1; CDR3aa: CSARVAGPGRTEAFF; CDR3nt: TGCAGTGCTAGAGTAGCGGGACCGGGCAGGACTGAAGCTTTCTTT
v_gene: TRBV19; abundance: .; d_gene: .; j_gene: TRBJ1-1; CDR3aa: CASNRGDGAF; CDR3nt: TGTGCCAGTAATAGGGGAGACGGAGCGTTT
v_gene: TRBV25-1; abundance: .; d_gene: TRBD2; j_gene: TRBJ2-2; CDR3aa: CASSATYPGGEGTGELFF; CDR3nt: TGTGCCAGCAGTGCTACGTACCCCGGGGGGGAGGGCACCGGGGAGCTGTTTTTT
v_gene: TRBV10-3; abundance: .; d_gene: .; j_gene: TRBJ2-7; CDR3aa: CASRGTLALSEQYF; CDR3nt: TGTGCCAGCAGGGGAACACTCGCACTGTCCGAGCAGTACTTC
v_gene: TRBV2; abundance: .; d_gene: TRBD1; j_gene: TRBJ1-1; CDR3aa: CASSETSGQGGETFF; CDR3nt: TGTGCCAGCAGCGAAACCTCGGGACAGGGTGGGGAAACTTTCTTT
v_gene: TRBV29-1; abundance: .; d_gene: .; j_gene: TRBJ1-2; CDR3aa: CSPDTANYGYTF; CDR3nt: TGCAGCCCGGACACAGCTAACTATGGCTACACCTTC
v_gene: TRBV25-1; abundance: few; d_gene: .; j_gene: TRBJ2-2; CDR3aa: CASQTNTGELFF; CDR3nt: TGTGCCAGCCAGACGAACACCGGGGAGCTGTTTTTT
v_gene: TRBV29-1; abundance: many; d_gene: .; j_gene: TRBJ1-2; CDR3aa: CSVEKGNYGYTF; CDR3nt: TGCAGCGTTGAGAAGGGGAACTATGGCTACACCTTC
v_gene: TRBV15; abundance: many; d_gene: .; j_gene: TRBJ1-2; CDR3aa: CATSRDRPGNYGYTF; CDR3nt: TGTGCCACCAGCAGAGATCGCCCGGGGAACTATGGCTACACCTTC
v_gene: TRBV20-1; abundance: few; d_gene: .; j_gene: TRBJ1-5; CDR3aa: CSASGSGRQPQHF; CDR3nt: TGCAGTGCTAGTGGGTCGGGGCGTCAGCCCCAGCATTTT
v_gene: TRBV7-9; abundance: many; d_gene: TRBD1; j_gene: TRBJ1-2; CDR3aa: CASTPDRGASTF; CDR3nt: TGTGCCAGCACGCCCGACAGGGGAGCCTCCACCTTC
v_gene: TRBV11-1; abundance: .; d_gene: .; j_gene: TRBJ1-6; CDR3aa: CASSRQDNPPLHF; CDR3nt: TGTGCCAGCAGTAGGCAGGATAATCCACCCCTCCACTTT
v_gene: TRBV7-2; abundance: .; d_gene: TRBD1; j_gene: TRBJ1-5; CDR3aa: CASSPTYRGNQPQHF; CDR3nt: TGTGCCAGCAGCCCAACTTACAGGGGAAATCAGCCCCAGCATTTT